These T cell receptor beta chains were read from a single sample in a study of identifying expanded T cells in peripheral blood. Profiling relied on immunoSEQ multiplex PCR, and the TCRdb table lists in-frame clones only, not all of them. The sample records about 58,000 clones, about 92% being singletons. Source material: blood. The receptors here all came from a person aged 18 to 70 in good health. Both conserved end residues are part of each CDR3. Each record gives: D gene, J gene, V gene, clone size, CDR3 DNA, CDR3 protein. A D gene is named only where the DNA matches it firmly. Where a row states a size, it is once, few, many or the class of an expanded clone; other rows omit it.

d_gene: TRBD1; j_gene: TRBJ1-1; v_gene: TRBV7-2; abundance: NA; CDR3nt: TGTGCCAGCAGCTCAAGAGGACAGGGCGTCACTGAAGCTTTCTTT; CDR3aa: CASSSRGQGVTEAFF
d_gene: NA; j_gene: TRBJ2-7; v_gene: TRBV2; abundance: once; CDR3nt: TGTGCCAGCAGAGGGACCTACGAGCAGTACTTC; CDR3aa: CASRGTYEQYF
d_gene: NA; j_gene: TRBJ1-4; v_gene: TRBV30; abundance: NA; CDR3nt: TGTGCCTGGAACGTTGGTACCAATGAAAAACTGTTTTTT; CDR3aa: CAWNVGTNEKLFF
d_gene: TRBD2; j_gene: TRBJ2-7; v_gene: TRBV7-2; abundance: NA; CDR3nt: TGTGCCAGCAGCTTAACGCTAGCGGGAGGGAACGAGCAGTACTTC; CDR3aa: CASSLTLAGGNEQYF
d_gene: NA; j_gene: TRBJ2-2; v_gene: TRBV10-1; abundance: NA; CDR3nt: TGCGCCAGTGCAAAGACTAGTTGGACCGGGGAGCTGTTTTTT; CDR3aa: CASAKTSWTGELFF
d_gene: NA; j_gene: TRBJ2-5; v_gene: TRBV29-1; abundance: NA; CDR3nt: TGCAGCGTCGCTGGGACCAGTGTTGGAGGGGAGACCCAGTACTTC; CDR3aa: CSVAGTSVGGETQYF
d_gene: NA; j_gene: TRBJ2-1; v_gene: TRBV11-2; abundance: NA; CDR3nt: TGTGCCAGCAGCCGAGGAAATGAGCAGTTCTTC; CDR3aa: CASSRGNEQFF
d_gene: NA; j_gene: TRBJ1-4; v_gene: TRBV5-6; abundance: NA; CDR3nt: TGTGCCAGCAGCTTGGCCGGGACTGTTAATGAAAAACTGTTTTTT; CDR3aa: CASSLAGTVNEKLFF
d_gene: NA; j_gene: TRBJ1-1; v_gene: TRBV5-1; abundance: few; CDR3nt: TGCGCCAGCAGCTTCGAGAGGGGTAAAAGCTCTGAAGCTTTCTTT; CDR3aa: CASSFERGKSSEAFF
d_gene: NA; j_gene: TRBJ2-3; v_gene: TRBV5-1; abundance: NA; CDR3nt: TGCGCCAGCAGCTTGGACAGCCACCCCACAGATACGCAGTATTTT; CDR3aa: CASSLDSHPTDTQYF